A single T cell receptor (beta chain) is shown here with its context. Its antigen is as yet unknown. Germline V CDR1 and CDR2: LNHDA, SQIVND (reference sequence). With V trimmed by 7 bases and J by 3 bases, 11 bases remained unmatched. This CDR3 has 16 residues. This specimen belongs to a study of cytomegalovirus exposure and HLA in healthy donors. Study conclusions and caveats: Later, an analysis showed that TCR beta chains associated with HLA were more clonally expanded than others that were equally common.

The study ran its PCR with 60 Vbeta and 13 Jbeta primers. Assay: immunoSEQ multiplex PCR; the TCRdb copy retains only in-frame clones and omits some. In the table there are about 200,000 clones, 75% to 85% of which are singletons. The sample taken for sequencing was PBMCs. V usage is TRBV19 and J usage is TRBJ2-3; TRBD2 matches at 9 bases. The receptor was isolated from a male donor in good health and CMV-seropositive. DNA for the CDR3: TGTGCCAGTAATGGCGGGGCGGGAGGGTTTACAGATACGCAGTATTTT. Protein sequence: CASNGGAGGFTDTQYF.